This record looks at one T cell receptor beta chain sequence and its context. The data stem from a study of blood T cell repertoires in COVID-19. In the original workflow: Cell counts per sample came from amplifying reference gene primers. The protocol was immunoSEQ multiplex PCR, while the TCRdb copy is restricted to in-frame clones and leaves out a portion. The D gene and trimming were derived from the DNA, and the V and J assignments and clone size from that table. Of 250,000 to 300,000 clones detected, around 90% appear once; the ten largest clones hold 1.5% to 2%. The germline V gene encodes CDR1 GTSNPN and CDR2 SVGIG (reference sequence). The CDR3 has 13 residues. V gave up 3 bases and J gave up 5 bases; unmatched junction bases: 5.

The receptor was derived from a middle-aged woman who had recovered from COVID-19. V usage is TRBV30 and J usage is TRBJ1-1; 8 nucleotides match TRBD1. The sequencing input was PBMCs or T cells enriched from blood (not recorded which). The CDR3 spells CAWSRTGGTEAFF. CDR3 in DNA: TGTGCCTGGAGCCGCACAGGGGGGACTGAAGCTTTCTTT.